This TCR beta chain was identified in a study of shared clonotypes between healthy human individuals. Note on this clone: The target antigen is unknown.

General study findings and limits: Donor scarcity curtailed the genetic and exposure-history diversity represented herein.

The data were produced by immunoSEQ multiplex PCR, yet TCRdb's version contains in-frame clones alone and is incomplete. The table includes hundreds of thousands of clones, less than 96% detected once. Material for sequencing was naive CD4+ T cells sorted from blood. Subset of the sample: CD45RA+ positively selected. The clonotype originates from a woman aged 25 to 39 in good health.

The CDR3 coding sequence is TGTGCCAGCAGCGTATCGCTAGCGGGAGCGGACGGGGAGCTGTTTTTT. This gives the protein CASSVSLAGADGELFF. This chain connects TRBV9 to TRBJ2-2; 10 bases line up with TRBD2. This CDR3 is 16 amino acids long. With V trimmed by 1 base and J by 7 bases, 7 bases remained unmatched. CDR1 is SGDLS and CDR2 is YYNGEE in the germline V gene.